The next 5 T cell receptor beta chains were all read from a single sample in a study of T cell responses to AZD1222 COVID-19 vaccine. Sequenced by immunoSEQ multiplex PCR; TCRdb stores in-frame clones only, minus some. The top ten hold 1.6% of the sample, which has some 180,000 clones, 90% to 95% seen once. The sequencing here drew on peripheral blood, taken 28 days after the second AZD1222 dose. These receptors were taken from an adult who received the AZD1222 COVID-19 vaccine.

V and J are TRBV7-2 and TRBJ1-2; TRBD1 matches 12 bases. Trimming cost V 6 bases and J 8 bases; bases outside gene matches: 7. This CDR3 is built from 14 residues. From germline, CDR1 is SGHTA and CDR2 FQGNSA. The CDR3 DNA follows: TGTGCCAGCAGTTTGGGACAGGGGGCGTGGGGCTACACCTTC. Translating gives CASSLGQGAWGYTF.

The gene calls are TRBV7-2 and TRBJ1-6, with D hard to call. The CDR3 runs to 14 residues. CDR1 is SGHTA, CDR2 FQGNSA, per germline. Deletions cut 3 bases from V and 6 bases from J, with 9 bases between. CDR3 protein: CASSLLSVNSPLHF. Here the CDR3 DNA reads TGTGCCAGCAGCTTGTTGTCAGTTAATTCACCCCTCCACTTT.

J is TRBJ1-1 and V is TRBV11-3; no reliable D call. The CDR3 loop spans 13 amino acids. Germline loops: CDR1 SGHNT, CDR2 YENEEA. V lost 3 bases, J lost 0 bases, and 5 bases lay in between. CDR3 in amino acids: CASSLEMNTEAFF. The CDR3 coding sequence is TGTGCCAGCAGCTTGGAGATGAACACTGAAGCTTTCTTT.

This sequence joins TRBV18 and TRBJ1-2; D might be TRBD1 (6 bases). There are 15 residues in the CDR3. Germline assignment: CDR1 KGHSH and CDR2 LQKENI. V was trimmed by 0 bases and J by 4 bases, leaving 12 bases between them. The CDR3 nucleotides read TGTGCCAGCTCACCACCAGGGGGGACGGGCTATGGCTACACCTTC. It yields the protein CASSPPGGTGYGYTF. Full variable domain (remainder filled in from reference TRBV18 and TRBJ1-2): NAGVMQNPRHLVRRRGQEARLRCSPMKGHSHVYWYRQLPEEGLKFMVYLQKENIIDESGMPKERFSAEFPKEGPSILRIQQVVRGDSAAYFCASSPPGGTGYGYTFGSGTRLTVV.

The chain has TRBV5-1 and TRBJ2-4; D uncertain. The CDR3 is made up of 12 amino acids. Germline CDR1 SGHRS, CDR2 YFSETQ. V shed 0 bases and J shed 5 bases, with 3 bases lying between them. CDR3 amino acids: CASSLGQNIQYF. CDR3 in DNA: TGCGCCAGCAGCTTGGGTCAAAACATTCAGTACTTC. The whole variable domain, filled in from reference TRBV5-1 and TRBJ2-4, reads KAGVTQTPRYLIKTRGQQVTLSCSPISGHRSVSWYQQTPGQGLQFLFEYFSETQRNKGNFPGRFSGRQFSNSRSEMNVSTLELGDSALYLCASSLGQNIQYFGAGTRLSVL.